This T cell receptor beta chain emerged from a study of blood T cell repertoires in COVID-19 (dated by TCRdb to 2020 to 2022). Describing the broader study: Samples from collaborators originated in the United States, Italy and Spain and spanned both the acute and convalescent phases of COVID-19. The material from the prospective study consisted of cDNA or gDNA derived from T cells, B-cell-depleted T cells, or PBMCs. The dataset comprised deeply sampled blood TCRbeta repertoires from subjects exposed to, actively infected with, or recovered from COVID-19. A freely available public database, intended as a resource for researchers studying the immune response to SARS-CoV-2, is where the repertoires were released. Samples came from the ongoing ImmuneRACE study (first 160 participants) plus 1,254 subjects from 6 global collaborators. HLA class I and class II types, where available, came from metadata supplied by the sample provider rather than from assay-based typing. Nearly every sample came with metadata listing a de-identified subject ID, COVID-19 status, age in years and sex. Results and caveats for the whole study, not just this receptor: The amount of clinical and demographic metadata varied by source and participant and was provided uncurated.

About this clone itself: The antigen this receptor binds is unknown. Qualities for individual bases were not recorded, and no much larger clone is one base off.

Enrolling through a virtual design, the prospective study's participants ranged in age from roughly 18 to 95 years and lived across some 22 United States geographic areas. Cohort assignment in the prospective study relied on participant-reported clinical history from a screening survey and a study questionnaire. ImmuneRACE Cohort 3 recovered participants were defined by two consecutive negative NP/OP PCR tests, healthcare professional clearance, or symptom resolution. Mobile phlebotomists in the prospective study collected whole blood, serum and a nasopharyngeal or oropharyngeal swab from every participant. Additional blood draws and questionnaires over an approximately 2-month period could optionally be provided by prospective study participants. Before DNA extraction, prospective study blood samples were shipped either frozen or at room temperature. The immunoSEQ Assay, a bias-controlled multiplex PCR, was used to amplify TCRbeta CDR3 regions from genomic DNA. In the authors' own workflow: Nucleated cell counts per sample were estimated from amplification of reference gene primers within the assay. Sequence reads were collapsed and filtered to measure the absolute abundance of every unique TCRbeta CDR3 rearrangement. For each sample, productive Simpson clonality was calculated as the square root of Simpson's diversity index across productive rearrangements. TCRdb carries this immuneACCESS record with in-frame sequences only. Its versions omit some clonotypes, under half of them owing to an unresolved V gene in the studies checked, with the rest unexplained. D and trimming were read from the DNA, whereas the V and J calls and clone size are those reported in that table. The sample yields 150,000 to 200,000 clones; 88% were counted once. The top ten clonotypes cover roughly 9% of the sample.

The sequence was collected from a woman between 18 and 29 years old who had recovered from COVID-19. Sequencing was performed on PBMCs or T cells enriched from blood (not recorded which).

The CDR3 in this case is CASSLAGTPYGYTF. The sequence in DNA is TGCGCCAGCAGCTTGGCCGGGACACCCTATGGCTACACCTTC. The chain is assembled from TRBV5-1 and TRBJ1-2; the D gene is possibly TRBD1, with 6 bases matching. CDR1 is given as SGHRS and CDR2 as YFSETQ, both from the germline V gene. The V and J ends are trimmed by 0 bases and 4 bases, leaving 10 bases between them. From the cysteine through the phenylalanine, the CDR3 covers 14 amino acids. The DNA shown is the 42-base CDR3, in frame from base 1.